The 6 T cell receptor beta chains below were found in one sample sequenced in a study of CD8 T cells in ankylosing spondylitis. TCRdb analysed the 5' RACE reads with MiXCR anew, one entry per CDR3 protein. The table includes 90,000 to 100,000 distinct CDR3 sequences, roughly 8.3% detected once. The specimen sequenced was blood, either unsorted or a sorted T cell fraction (not recorded which). These receptors came from a male donor with ankylosing spondylitis or in good health (not recorded which).

This clonotype was observed many times. This sequence joins TRBV4-1 and TRBJ2-7; 11 nucleotides agree with TRBD2. After removal of 1 base from V and 8 bases from J, the junction contained 7 bases not matched to a gene. Germline CDR1 reads MGHRA; CDR2 reads YSYEKL. CDR3 length: 15 residues. Written as DNA, the CDR3 is TGCGCCAGCAGCCAAGTAGCGGGAGGGGTCTGGAAGCAGTACTTC. The encoded protein is CASSQVAGGVWKQYF.

The sample holds many counts of this clonotype. The gene calls are TRBV27 and TRBJ2-1; TRBD2 agrees at 13 bases. Germline trimming cut 1 base from V and 0 bases from J; bases unmatched to any gene: 3. The CDR3 runs 18 residues. Per germline, CDR1 MNHEY and CDR2 SMNVEV (reference sequence). The CDR3 DNA follows: TGTGCCAGCAGTTTATTGACTAGCGGGGGGACCTCCTACAATGAGCAGTTCTTC. Protein sequence: CASSLLTSGGTSYNEQFF.

This clonotype was recorded many times. The gene calls are TRBV20-1 and TRBJ1-4, with D tentatively TRBD1 (5 bases). Trimming left V 3 bases short and J 8 bases short, with 16 bases between. CDR1 is DFQATT, CDR2 SNEGSKA, per germline (reference sequence). CDR3 length: 14 residues. The CDR3 region is CSASARAEGEKLFF. The DNA for the CDR3 is TGCAGTGCTAGTGCCCGGGCCGAGGGGGAAAAACTGTTTTTT.

This clonotype was picked up many times. The V and J genes are TRBV7-8 and TRBJ1-5, with D uncertain. Germline values: CDR1 SGHVS, CDR2 FQNEAQ. Between the trimmed V and J ends, which lost 1 base and 5 bases, there was a span of 9 bases. This CDR3 region has 14 residues. Here the CDR3 DNA reads TGTGCCAGCAGCTTAGTCGGCACCCATCAGCCCCAGCATTTT. Protein product: CASSLVGTHQPQHF. The whole variable domain, filled in from reference TRBV7-8 and TRBJ1-5, reads GAGVSQSPRYKVAKRGQDVALRCDPISGHVSLFWYQQALGQGPEFLTYFQNEAQLDKSGLPSDRFFAERPEGSVSTLKIQRTQQEDSAVYLCASSLVGTHQPQHFGDGTRLSIL.

The chain uses TRBV4-2 and TRBJ2-3; no reliable D call. Trimming shortened V by 0 bases and J by 1 base, and 11 bases separated the two germline ends. The CDR3 has 16 amino acids. From germline, CDR1 is LGHNA and CDR2 YNFKEQ. CDR3 sequence: CASSQEGMFRTDTQYF. CDR3 DNA sequence: TGTGCCAGCAGCCAAGAGGGAATGTTCCGCACAGATACGCAGTATTTT.

This chain joins TRBV20-1 and TRBJ2-5; D perhaps matches TRBD2 (6 bases). This CDR3 is 14 amino acids long. Trimming shortened V by 5 bases and J by 5 bases, and 18 bases separated the two germline ends. CDR1 DFQATT and CDR2 SNEGSKA come from the germline V gene (reference sequence). CDR3 nucleotide sequence: TGCAGTGCTCCTAAAGGGACTGCTCCTGAGACCCAGTACTTC. Encoded protein: CSAPKGTAPETQYF.